This paragraph reports one TCR beta chain. Profiling relied on immunoSEQ multiplex PCR, and the TCRdb table lists in-frame clones only, not all of them. The table records about 260,000 clones, about 85% of them present only once. This sample stems from a study of blood T cell repertoires in COVID-19. The V gene end was trimmed by 5 bases and the J gene end by 4 bases; junction bases not matched to a gene: 8. The CDR3 consists of 15 residues. CDR1 and CDR2 (germline): SGHRS, YFSETQ. This receptor was taken from a man aged 55 to 70 who had recovered from COVID-19. The J gene is TRBJ2-3, the V gene TRBV5-1, with 9 bases fitting TRBD2. Material: peripheral blood. The CDR3 bases are TGCGCCAGCAGTTTAAGCGGGGGGCAATCAGATACGCAGTATTTT. It encodes CASSLSGGQSDTQYF.